This entry features one T cell receptor (beta chain) sequence. An oligo carrying a UMI was ligated to the cDNA 3' end. An equimolar mix of RC1.1 and RC1.2 primed the beta chain across TRBC1 and TRBC2. TCRdb re-analysed the UMI-ligation and nested PCR reads in MiXCR, keeping a single row per CDR3 protein. Of about 32,000 distinct CDR3 sequences listed, 6% to 9.5% were seen once; the top ten hold around 16%. Unfractionated PBMC were spiked with known numbers of KT2 clone cells. The data were obtained in a study of quantifying T cell responses using KT2 cells. Study at large: cDNA was made from DNase-treated RNA using alpha and beta constant primers.

Trimming left V 5 bases short and J 8 bases short, with 16 bases between. Germline V gene data show CDR1 as SGHVS and CDR2 as FQNEAQ. The CDR3 has 14 residues. The sequence was collected from a human donor. The chain recombines TRBV7-8 with TRBJ2-1, with D hard to call. The sample consisted of PBMCs spiked with cells of the T cell clone KT2. The CDR3 coding sequence is TGTGCCAGCAGCCCTCTACGAGGCGGCGATGAGCAGTTCTTC. It codes for CASSPLRGGDEQFF. Full variable domain (remainder filled in from reference TRBV7-8 and TRBJ2-1): GAGVSQSPRYKVAKRGQDVALRCDPISGHVSLFWYQQALGQGPEFLTYFQNEAQLDKSGLPSDRFFAERPEGSVSTLKIQRTQQEDSAVYLCASSPLRGGDEQFFGPGTRLTVL.